Following are 29 T cell receptor beta chains from one sample sequenced in a study of blood T cell repertoires in COVID-19. Clones were sequenced by immunoSEQ multiplex PCR, and TCRdb holds only the in-frame ones, with some missing. The sample lists more than 300,000 clones, 70% to 90% occurring once. Sequencing was done on a sample of PBMCs or T cells enriched from blood (not recorded which). The receptors come from a woman aged 18-30 years who had recovered from COVID-19.

The chain is built from TRBV29-1 and TRBJ2-1, with D perhaps matching TRBD1 (5 bases). Germline values: CDR1 SQVTM, CDR2 ANQGSEA. V was pared by 6 bases and J by 6 bases, with 18 bases between. This CDR3 is 14 amino acids long. As DNA, the CDR3 is TGCAGCGTACAACCTCAGGGTGGGGTCAATGAGCAGTTCTTC. Protein sequence: CSVQPQGGVNEQFF.

The chain links TRBV5-1 to TRBJ1-2, with 7 bases fitting TRBD1. V lost 4 bases to trimming and J lost 4 bases; unmatched junction nucleotides: 13. Germline V CDR1 and CDR2: SGHRS, YFSETQ. This CDR3 comprises 16 residues. The CDR3 DNA sequence: TGCGCCAGCAGCCCACTTTGGGACAGTCACAGCTATGGCTACACCTTC. Protein sequence: CASSPLWDSHSYGYTF.

This sequence joins TRBV27 and TRBJ2-3; TRBD2 agrees at 11 bases. Germline CDR1 MNHEY, CDR2 SMNVEV (reference sequence). V trimming: 6 bases; J trimming: 1 base; junction bases outside the gene matches: 3. The CDR3 has 15 residues. In DNA, the CDR3 is TGTGCCAGCAGACTAGCGGGAGCAGGCACAGATACGCAGTATTTT. Encoded protein: CASRLAGAGTDTQYF.

The chain joins TRBV5-1 to TRBJ2-5; 12 positions match TRBD2. The CDR3 loop spans 15 amino acids. Germline lookup yields CDR1 SGHRS and CDR2 YFSETQ. Germline trimming cut 3 bases from V and 3 bases from J; bases unmatched to any gene: 3. This CDR3 reads CASSWRLAGEETQYF. The CDR3 DNA reads as TGCGCCAGCAGCTGGAGACTAGCGGGAGAAGAGACCCAGTACTTC.

The chain joins TRBV5-4 to TRBJ2-3, with 8 bases identical to TRBD1. The CDR3 runs to 15 residues. V lost 6 bases and J lost 3; bases outside the gene matches: 9. Looked up from germline, CDR1 is SGHNT and CDR2 is YYREEE (reference sequence). This chain's CDR3 is CASKRETGVTDTQYF. In DNA form, the CDR3 reads TGTGCCAGCAAAAGGGAGACAGGGGTAACAGATACGCAGTATTTT.

The V and J genes are TRBV15 and TRBJ1-4; 7 bases agree with TRBD1. Looked up from germline, CDR1 is LNHNV and CDR2 is YYDKDF (reference sequence). V trimming: 5 bases; J trimming: 1 base; junction bases outside the gene matches: 1. This CDR3 comprises 14 residues. CDR3 bases: TGTGCCACCAGCCGGACAGGAACTAATGAAAAACTGTTTTTT. Protein: CATSRTGTNEKLFF.

The chain links TRBV29-1 to TRBJ1-4; D gene uncertain. V lost 7 bases and J lost 4, with 10 bases in between. In germline, CDR1 is SQVTM, CDR2 ANQGSEA. The CDR3 length is 12 residues. CDR3 sequence: CSGRELNEKLFF. The CDR3 DNA is TGCAGCGGAAGGGAGCTTAATGAAAAACTGTTTTTT.

The rearrangement joins TRBV5-1 to TRBJ2-3, with TRBD2 identical over 8 bases. This CDR3 is built from 18 residues. Looked up from germline, CDR1 is SGHRS and CDR2 is YFSETQ. The trim removed 1 base at V and 2 bases at J, leaving 12 bases unmatched. CDR3 in amino acids: CASSLPWTRGGYTDTQYF. As DNA, the CDR3 is TGCGCCAGCAGCTTGCCCTGGACCCGGGGGGGATACACAGATACGCAGTATTTT.

This chain links TRBV2 with TRBJ1-5; D gene uncertain. Trimming stripped 1 base from V and 0 bases from J, with 7 bases between. CDR3 size: 15 residues. The germline V gene encodes CDR1 SNHLY and CDR2 FYNNEI. In DNA form, the CDR3 reads TGTGCCAGCAGTGAAGGTACTTCTAGCAATCAGCCCCAGCATTTT. Its translation is CASSEGTSSNQPQHF.

CDR3 residues: CASRLEETQYF. Written as DNA, the CDR3 is TGCGCCAGCCGTCTAGAAGAGACCCAGTACTTC. This chain uses TRBV5-1 with TRBJ2-5, with D uncertain. The V gene's germline CDR1 is SGHRS and CDR2 YFSETQ. V was trimmed by 7 bases and J by 3 bases, leaving 7 bases between them. The CDR3 spans 11 residues.

J is TRBJ2-1 and V is TRBV28, with 13 bases that match TRBD2. This CDR3 region has 17 residues. Germline V gene lookup returns CDR1 MDHEN and CDR2 SYDVKM. Trimming at V came to 2 bases and at J to 9 bases, leaving 10 bases not matched to a gene. The CDR3 DNA reads TGTGCCAGCAGTTTACCCGGACTAGCGGGAGCAAGGGGTGAGCAGTTCTTC. Protein sequence: CASSLPGLAGARGEQFF.

This clone was seen a few times. Other DNA variants within this sample encode the same CDR3. V and J are TRBV27 and TRBJ1-5; a possible D gene is TRBD1 (6 bases). V lost 5 bases to trimming and J lost 4 bases, with 6 bases between them. Per germline, CDR1 MNHEY and CDR2 SMNVEV (reference sequence). The CDR3 has 12 amino acids. The CDR3 is CASSTGNQPQHF. CDR3 bases: TGTGCCAGCAGTACAGGGAATCAGCCCCAGCATTTT.

This rearrangement joins TRBV6-5 to TRBJ2-7, with D possibly being TRBD2 (6 bases). From germline, CDR1 is MNHEY and CDR2 SVGAGI. The V gene lost 7 bases and the J gene lost 3 bases, with 10 bases spanning the gap. This CDR3 has 12 residues. CDR3 sequence (DNA): TGTGCCAGCATAGGAGGGGACTACGAGCAGTACTTC. Protein: CASIGGDYEQYF.

V is TRBV27 and J is TRBJ2-7; D is undetermined. The ends were cut back, 8 bases at V and 3 bases at J, with 8 bases in the middle. Germline V gene sequence: CDR1 MNHEY, CDR2 SMNVEV (reference sequence). The CDR3 covers 11 residues. This chain's CDR3 is CASGPVYEQYF. As DNA, the CDR3 is TGTGCCAGCGGCCCCGTCTACGAGCAGTACTTC.

Only one count was recorded for this clone. The chain is built from TRBV4-1 and TRBJ2-3, with D possibly matching TRBD2 (6 bases). This CDR3 is 17 amino acids long. Germline V gene lookup returns CDR1 MGHRA and CDR2 YSYEKL. Deletions cut 3 bases from V and 5 bases from J, with 21 bases between. CDR3 in amino acids: CASSHRTRGAPGDTQYF. CDR3 in DNA: TGCGCCAGCAGCCACCGAACCCGCGGGGCCCCCGGAGATACGCAGTATTTT.

CDR3 DNA: TGTGCCAGTAGTCCTCCGGGACAGGGGAACGAGGCTAATGAAAAACTGTTTTTT. It yields the protein CASSPPGQGNEANEKLFF. The V and J genes are TRBV19 and TRBJ1-4, with 10 bases matching TRBD1. J was trimmed by 3 bases and V by 5 bases; bases with no gene match: 12. The V gene's germline CDR1 is LNHDA and CDR2 SQIVND (reference sequence). The CDR3 covers 18 residues.

The chain employs TRBV29-1 and TRBJ1-4; D is perhaps TRBD1 (5 bases). From germline, CDR1 is SQVTM and CDR2 ANQGSEA. The CDR3 has 15 residues. With 5 bases removed from V and 8 bases from J, the gap between germline ends came to 21 bases. This CDR3 reads CSVCQGYPQTEKLFF. CDR3 in DNA: TGCAGCGTTTGCCAGGGATATCCGCAGACGGAAAAACTGTTTTTT. The whole variable domain, remainder taken from reference TRBV29-1 and TRBJ1-4, is SAVISQKPSRDICQRGTSLTIQCQVDSQVTMMFWYRQQPGQSLTLIATANQGSEATYESGFVIDKFPISRPNLTFSTLTVSNMSPEDSSIYLCSVCQGYPQTEKLFFGSGTQLSVL.

The chain joins TRBV18 to TRBJ2-2; TRBD1 matches 7 bases. This CDR3 is 15 amino acids long. CDR1 is KGHSH, CDR2 LQKENI, per germline. The J segment lost 3 bases and the V segment lost 4 bases, leaving 5 bases of the junction unmatched. The CDR3 nucleotides are TGTGCCAGCTCACGACGGGACAGTTACACCGGGGAGCTGTTTTTT. Amino acid sequence: CASSRRDSYTGELFF.

The chain employs TRBV4-1 and TRBJ1-5, with 7 bases matching TRBD1. J gave up 4 bases and V 3 bases, and 9 bases lay outside the gene matches. Germline lookup yields CDR1 MGHRA and CDR2 YSYEKL. The CDR3 totals 16 residues. In nucleotides, the CDR3 is TGCGCCAGCAGCCAGACCCCGGGACAGAGGAATCAGCCCCAGCATTTT. Protein product: CASSQTPGQRNQPQHF.

This chain connects TRBV4-1 to TRBJ2-7, with 8 bases aligning to TRBD2. CDR1 is MGHRA and CDR2 is YSYEKL in the germline V gene. Trimming took 4 bases from V and 2 from J; bases not matched to a gene: 7. The CDR3 length is 15 residues. CDR3 DNA: TGCGCCAGCAGCCCCCGGGGGGGGGCCGCCTACGAGCAGTACTTC. It is translated as CASSPRGGAAYEQYF.

V gene TRBV3-1 (or the pseudogene TRBV3-2) combines with J gene TRBJ2-5; 8 bases align to TRBD2. The junction had 10 bases not matched to a gene; V was cut back by 3 bases and J by 4 bases. CDR1 LGHDT and CDR2 YNNKEL come from the germline V gene (reference sequence). The CDR3 extends over 16 amino acids. DNA of the CDR3: TGTGCCAGCAGCCACCTACTCGGGGGGGGCACAGAGACCCAGTACTTC. Translated: CASSHLLGGGTETQYF.

This clone has more than one count but fewer than ten. The chain links TRBV12-3 or TRBV12-4 to TRBJ1-4; no clear D. Trimming removed 6 bases from V and 8 bases from J, with 7 bases in between. The CDR3 is made up of 11 amino acids. The CDR3 nucleotides are TGTGCCAGCAGGCTAGAGGAAAAACTGTTTTTT. As protein: CASRLEEKLFF.

This chain joins TRBV27 and TRBJ1-2; weak D call: TRBD1 (5 bases). The CDR3 has 12 amino acids. CDR1 MNHEY and CDR2 SMNVEV come from the germline V gene (reference sequence). V shed 2 bases and J shed 10 bases, with 11 bases lying between them. The CDR3 loop reads CASSLQGFNYTF. The DNA of the CDR3 is TGTGCCAGCAGTTTACAGGGATTTAACTACACCTTC.

The V gene is TRBV5-1, the J gene TRBJ1-4; 9 bases line up with TRBD1. CDR3 length equals 14 residues. With V trimmed by 7 bases and J by 5 bases, 6 bases remained unmatched. CDR1 is SGHRS, CDR2 YFSETQ, per germline. CDR3 coding DNA: TGCGCCAGCGCGGAGGGACAGGGAAATGAAAAACTGTTTTTT. Its protein is CASAEGQGNEKLFF. The variable domain in full, with the rest retrieved from reference TRBV5-1 and TRBJ1-4, is KAGVTQTPRYLIKTRGQQVTLSCSPISGHRSVSWYQQTPGQGLQFLFEYFSETQRNKGNFPGRFSGRQFSNSRSEMNVSTLELGDSALYLCASAEGQGNEKLFFGSGTQLSVL.

This sequence joins TRBV19 and TRBJ1-1; TRBD1 aligns across 8 bases. Germline V gives CDR1 LNHDA, CDR2 SQIVND (reference sequence). With 5 bases clipped from V and 4 bases from J, the junction kept 12 bases outside the gene matches. This CDR3 region has 16 residues. DNA of the CDR3: TGTGCCAGTAGTTTTAACCCGACAGGGGCGGCCACTGAAGCTTTCTTT. Translating gives CASSFNPTGAATEAFF.

The chain combines TRBV18 with TRBJ1-1, with a possible D match to TRBD1 (6 bases). The V end lost 0 bases, the J end lost 5 bases, and 16 bases lay between the germline ends. Germline CDR1 KGHSH, CDR2 LQKENI. The CDR3 consists of 16 residues. The CDR3 protein is CASSPPGTQAGTEAFF. As DNA, the CDR3 is TGTGCCAGCTCACCACCCGGGACACAGGCCGGAACTGAAGCTTTCTTT.

J is TRBJ2-3 and V is TRBV3-1 (or the pseudogene TRBV3-2); D is unresolved. The CDR3 runs 11 residues. Per the germline V gene, CDR1 is LGHDT and CDR2 is YNNKEL (reference sequence). V lost 3 bases and J 6 bases, leaving 4 bases between the germline ends. The chain's CDR3 is CASSHQDTQYF. DNA of the CDR3: TGTGCCAGCAGCCACCAGGATACGCAGTATTTT.

The sample holds a few counts of this clone. The chain combines TRBV7-2 with TRBJ1-5; D might be TRBD1 (6 bases). Trimming stripped 4 bases from V and 2 bases from J, with 18 bases between. CDR1 is SGHTA and CDR2 is FQGNSA in the germline V gene. The CDR3 runs 17 residues. CDR3 nucleotide sequence: TGTGCCAGCAGCTCGACAACGGCTGGGGGCGGCAATCAGCCCCAGCATTTT. Protein product: CASSSTTAGGGNQPQHF.

The rearrangement uses TRBV2 and TRBJ1-5, with D possibly TRBD1 on 5 matching bases. V gave up 6 bases and J gave up 3 bases, with 12 bases separating them. Germline assignment: CDR1 SNHLY and CDR2 FYNNEI. This CDR3 region has 14 residues. Here the CDR3 DNA reads TGTGCCAGCAGCGTTTCAGGGAACAATCAGCCCCAGCATTTT. It specifies CASSVSGNNQPQHF.